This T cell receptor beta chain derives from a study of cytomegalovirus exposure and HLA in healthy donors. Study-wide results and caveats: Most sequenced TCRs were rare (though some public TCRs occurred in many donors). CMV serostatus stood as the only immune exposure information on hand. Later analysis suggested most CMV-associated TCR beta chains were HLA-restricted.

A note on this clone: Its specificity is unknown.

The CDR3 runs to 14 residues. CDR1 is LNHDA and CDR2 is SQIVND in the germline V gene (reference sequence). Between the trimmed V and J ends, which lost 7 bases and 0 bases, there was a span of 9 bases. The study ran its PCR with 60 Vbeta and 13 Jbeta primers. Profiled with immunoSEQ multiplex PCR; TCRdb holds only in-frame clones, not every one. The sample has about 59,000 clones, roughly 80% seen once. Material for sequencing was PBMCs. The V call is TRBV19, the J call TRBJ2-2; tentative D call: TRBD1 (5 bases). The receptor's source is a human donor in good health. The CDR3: CASNAGSNTGELFF. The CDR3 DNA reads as TGTGCCAGTAATGCAGGGTCGAACACCGGGGAGCTGTTTTTT.